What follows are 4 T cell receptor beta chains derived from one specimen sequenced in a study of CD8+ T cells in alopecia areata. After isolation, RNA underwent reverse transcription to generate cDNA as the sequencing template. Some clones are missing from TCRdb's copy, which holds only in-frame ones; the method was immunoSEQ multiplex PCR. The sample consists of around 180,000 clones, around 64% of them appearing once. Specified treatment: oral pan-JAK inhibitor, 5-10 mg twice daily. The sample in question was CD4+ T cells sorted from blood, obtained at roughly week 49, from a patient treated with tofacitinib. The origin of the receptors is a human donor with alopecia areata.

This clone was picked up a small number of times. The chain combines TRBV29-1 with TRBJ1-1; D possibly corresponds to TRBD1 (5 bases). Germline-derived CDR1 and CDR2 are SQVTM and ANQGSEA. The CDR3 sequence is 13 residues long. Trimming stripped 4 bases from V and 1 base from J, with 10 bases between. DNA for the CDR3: TGCAGCGTTGCCAGGGCGGGGAACACTGAAGCTTTCTTT. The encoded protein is CSVARAGNTEAFF.

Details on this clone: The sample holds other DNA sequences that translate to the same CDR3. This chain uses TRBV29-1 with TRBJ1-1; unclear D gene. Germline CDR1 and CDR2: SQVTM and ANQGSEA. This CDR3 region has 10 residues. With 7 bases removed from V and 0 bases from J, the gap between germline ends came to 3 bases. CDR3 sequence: CSAMNTEAFF. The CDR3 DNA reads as TGCAGCGCCATGAACACTGAAGCTTTCTTT.

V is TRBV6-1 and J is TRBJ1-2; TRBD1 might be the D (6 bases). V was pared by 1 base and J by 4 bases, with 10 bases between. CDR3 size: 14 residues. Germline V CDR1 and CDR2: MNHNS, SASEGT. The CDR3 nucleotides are TGTGCCAGCAGTGAAGACAGGGATTCCTATGGCTACACCTTC. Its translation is CASSEDRDSYGYTF.

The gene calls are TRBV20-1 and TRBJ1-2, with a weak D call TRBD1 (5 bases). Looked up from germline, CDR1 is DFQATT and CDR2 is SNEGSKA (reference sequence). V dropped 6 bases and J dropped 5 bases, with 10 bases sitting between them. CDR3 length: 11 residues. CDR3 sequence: CSAGTSYGYTF. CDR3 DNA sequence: TGCAGTGCGGGGACGTCTTATGGCTACACCTTC.